These 26 T cell receptor beta chains originate from one sample sequenced in a study of OX40 agonist ivuxolimab in advanced cancers. This table comes from immunoSEQ multiplex PCR, and its TCRdb copy is limited to in-frame clones, with some not included. The sample includes about 14,000 clones, roughly 82% of them seen just once. The sequencing here drew on CD4+ or CD8+ T cells sorted from blood, taken in a trial of the OX40 agonist ivuxolimab. Every receptor here comes from an adult with an advanced solid tumor such as melanoma, head and neck, liver or kidney cancer.

The V gene is TRBV19, the J gene TRBJ2-2, with D possibly being TRBD1 (6 bases). The V gene's germline CDR1 is LNHDA and CDR2 SQIVND (reference sequence). V lost 5 bases to trimming and J lost 1 base, with 20 bases between them. The CDR3 loop spans 18 amino acids. The CDR3 loop is CASSPQGADRWNTGELFF. CDR3 in DNA: TGTGCCAGTAGTCCCCAAGGGGCCGACAGGTGGAACACCGGGGAGCTGTTTTTT.

The chain carries TRBV10-2 and TRBJ2-1; no clear D gene. V was shortened by 0 bases and J by 4 bases, with 7 bases between the two germline ends. The germline CDR1 and CDR2 sequences are WSHSY and SAAADI. The CDR3 length is 14 residues. The CDR3 spells CASSESANYNEQFF. The CDR3 DNA sequence: TGCGCCAGCAGTGAGTCGGCTAATTACAATGAGCAGTTCTTC.

This clone was observed a few times. J is TRBJ2-2 and V is TRBV5-6; weak D call: TRBD1 (5 bases). Per germline, CDR1 SGHDT and CDR2 YYEEEE. This CDR3 is 18 amino acids long. Trimming pared 0 bases from V and 7 bases from J, leaving 22 bases between. CDR3 DNA sequence: TGTGCCAGCAGCTTGGTTCGTCTGGGGCAGGGCACAAGCGGGGAGCTGTTTTTT. It yields the protein CASSLVRLGQGTSGELFF.

This clone was counted between two and nine times. The genes are TRBV28 and TRBJ1-2; 11 bases are a match to TRBD1. Losses at the gene ends were 3 bases for V and 6 bases for J; bases not matched to a gene: 6. This CDR3 has 15 residues. Germline values: CDR1 MDHEN, CDR2 SYDVKM. In nucleotides, the CDR3 is TGTGCCAGCAGTTTCCCCGGACAGGGGGCCGATGGCTACACCTTC. Its translation: CASSFPGQGADGYTF.

This clone was observed a single time. The chain uses TRBV13 and TRBJ2-7; D is ambiguous. The CDR3 runs 12 residues. The V end was cut by 4 bases, the J end by 0 bases, with 4 bases between. Germline V lookup: CDR1 PRHDT, CDR2 FYEKMQ (reference sequence). Here the CDR3 reads CASSSSSYEQYF. CDR3 DNA: TGTGCCAGCAGCTCCAGCTCCTACGAGCAGTACTTC. The whole variable domain, remainder taken from reference TRBV13 and TRBJ2-7, is AAGVIQSPRHLIKEKRETATLKCYPIPRHDTVYWYQQGPGQDPQFLISFYEKMQSDKGSIPDRFSAQQFSDYHSELNMSSLELGDSALYFCASSSSSYEQYFGPGTRLTVT.

As concerns this clone: One junction end disagrees with the germline gene, perhaps due to a read error. This rearrangement joins TRBV5-1 to TRBJ1-4; D is unresolved. Per the germline V gene, CDR1 is SGHRS and CDR2 is YFSETQ. This CDR3 has 12 residues. The CDR3, as DNA: TGTGCCAGCAGCTACCAAAATGAAAAACTGTTTTTT. It yields the protein CASSYQNEKLFF. The entire variable domain, with the rest obtained from reference TRBV5-1 and TRBJ1-4, is as follows: KAGVTQTPRYLIKTRGQQVTLSCSPISGHRSVSWYQQTPGQGLQFLFEYFSETQRNKGNFPGRFSGRQFSNSRSEMNVSTLELGDSALYLCASSYQNEKLFFGSGTQLSVL.

The V gene is TRBV10-2, the J gene TRBJ2-3; D unclear. V dropped 7 bases and J dropped 0 bases, with 5 bases sitting between them. Germline V gene sequence: CDR1 WSHSY, CDR2 SAAADI. The CDR3 totals 12 residues. CDR3 coding DNA: TGCGCCAGCACCGGGAGCACAGATACGCAGTATTTT. It translates to CASTGSTDTQYF.

The V call is TRBV30, the J call TRBJ2-5; 9 nucleotides align to TRBD1. The CDR3 has 15 amino acids. V gave up 2 bases and J gave up 4 bases; unmatched junction bases: 8. Germline CDR1 and CDR2: GTSNPN and SVGIG (reference sequence). The CDR3: CAWSTEQGARETQYF. The CDR3 DNA reads TGTGCCTGGAGTACCGAACAGGGGGCGAGAGAGACCCAGTACTTC.

The chain joins TRBV19 to TRBJ2-3; 7 nucleotides line up with TRBD1. The CDR3 runs to 15 residues. V lost 6 bases and J lost 6; bases outside the gene matches: 12. Germline V gene lookup returns CDR1 LNHDA and CDR2 SQIVND (reference sequence). In DNA, the CDR3 is TGTGCCAGTAGCCCCCGGACAGGTACCGTGGATACGCAGTATTTT. Translated: CASSPRTGTVDTQYF.

This clone was detected a few times. The chain carries TRBV4-1 and TRBJ2-2, with TRBD2 as a possible D gene (7 bases). The germline V gene encodes CDR1 MGHRA and CDR2 YSYEKL. With 5 bases removed from V and 4 bases from J, the gap between germline ends came to 23 bases. This CDR3 is built from 18 residues. CDR3 in DNA: TGCGCCAGCAGCACATCTACTTTAGGGGGAGGGCTCACCGGGGAGCTGTTTTTT. This codes for CASSTSTLGGGLTGELFF.

The chain recombines TRBV5-1 with TRBJ2-5; unclear D gene. CDR1 is SGHRS and CDR2 is YFSETQ in the germline V gene. The CDR3 length is 15 residues. The V gene lost 3 bases and the J gene lost 5 bases, with 17 bases spanning the gap. The CDR3 nucleotides are TGCGCCAGCAGCTGGACCCTCTCCGAGTGGGAGACCCAGTACTTC. Encoded protein: CASSWTLSEWETQYF. The whole variable domain, remainder taken from reference TRBV5-1 and TRBJ2-5, is KAGVTQTPRYLIKTRGQQVTLSCSPISGHRSVSWYQQTPGQGLQFLFEYFSETQRNKGNFPGRFSGRQFSNSRSEMNVSTLELGDSALYLCASSWTLSEWETQYFGPGTRLLVL.

The V and J genes are TRBV9 and TRBJ2-5; D is unresolved. The ends were cut back, 7 bases at V and 2 bases at J, with 3 bases in the middle. The CDR3 runs to 10 residues. Germline V gene sequence: CDR1 SGDLS, CDR2 YYNGEE. In nucleotides, the CDR3 is TGTGCCAGCTTACAAGAGACCCAGTACTTC. Amino acids: CASLQETQYF.

This clone was observed a single time. Germline and junction disagree at one end, which may indicate a read error. The rearrangement joins TRBV7-7 to TRBJ2-1; D gene unclear. The CDR3 extends over 12 amino acids. Looked up from germline, CDR1 is SSHAT and CDR2 is FNYEAQ (reference sequence). CDR3 residues: CASSPDGNEQFF. CDR3 DNA sequence: TGTGCTAGCAGCCCTGACGGCAATGAGCAGTTCTTC.

The table lists this clone with a few counts. J is TRBJ1-5 and V is TRBV4-1; D is uncertain. The CDR3 runs to 13 residues. Looked up from germline, CDR1 is MGHRA and CDR2 is YSYEKL. V was clipped by 1 base and J by 5 bases, with 6 bases between them. CDR3 nucleotide sequence: TGCGCCAGCAGCCAAGCGGGTTATCAGCCCCAGCATTTT. Translation: CASSQAGYQPQHF.

This clone was seen only a few times. J is TRBJ1-2 and V is TRBV4-1; no clear D. CDR1 and CDR2 from the germline V gene are MGHRA and YSYEKL. The CDR3 totals 14 residues. Deletions cut 0 bases from V and 1 base from J, with 6 bases between. The CDR3 sequence: CASSQDTVNYGYTF. The CDR3 DNA follows: TGCGCCAGCAGCCAAGACACAGTTAACTATGGCTACACCTTC.

The chain links TRBV19 to TRBJ2-1; D call uncertain. The germline CDR1 and CDR2 sequences are LNHDA and SQIVND (reference sequence). This CDR3 region has 14 residues. V was pared by 3 bases and J by 2 bases, with 8 bases between. The CDR3: CASSIERPYNEQFF. For the CDR3, the DNA is TGTGCCAGTAGTATCGAGCGCCCCTACAATGAGCAGTTCTTC.

Remarks on this clone: Compared with germline, one end of the junction differs, possibly owing to a read error. This chain links TRBV7-6 with TRBJ1-5; a weak D match, TRBD1 (6 bases). The CDR3 is 12 residues long. Germline lookup yields CDR1 SGHVS and CDR2 FNYEAQ. Here the CDR3 reads CASSWEGGALSF. In nucleotides, the CDR3 is TGTGCCAGCAGCTGGGAAGGGGGGGCCCTCTCATTT. Full variable domain (outside the CDR3, taken from reference TRBV7-6 and TRBJ1-5): GAGVSQSPRYKVTKRGQDVALRCDPISGHVSLYWYRQALGQGPEFLTYFNYEAQQDKSGLPNDRFSAERPEGSISTLTIQRTEQRDSAMYRCASSWEGGALSFGDGTRLSIL.

This clone was counted once. The V and J genes are TRBV9 and TRBJ2-1; D uncertain. Germline V gene data show CDR1 as SGDLS and CDR2 as YYNGEE. V was pared by 2 bases and J by 8 bases, with 11 bases between. The CDR3 has 13 residues. The CDR3 DNA reads as TGTGCCAGCAGCGTGGACCACCTCCATGAGCAGTTCTTC. Protein: CASSVDHLHEQFF. The full variable domain, with the rest looked up from reference TRBV9 and TRBJ2-1, is DSGVTQTPKHLITATGQRVTLRCSPRSGDLSVYWYQQSLDQGLQFLIQYYNGEERAKGNILERFSAQQFPDLHSELNLSSLELGDSALYFCASSVDHLHEQFFGPGTRLTVL.

This sequence joins TRBV19 and TRBJ2-5; 16 bases are a match to TRBD2. The CDR3 consists of 18 residues. V lost 5 bases, J lost 4 bases, and 10 bases stayed unmatched. Germline V gives CDR1 LNHDA, CDR2 SQIVND (reference sequence). CDR3 bases: TGTGCCAGTAGTCCACCTGGGACTAGCGGGAGGGCCATAGAGACCCAGTACTTC. As protein: CASSPPGTSGRAIETQYF.

J is TRBJ2-7 and V is TRBV19, with D tentatively TRBD1 (8 bases). V gave up 1 base and J gave up 6 bases, with 16 bases separating them. Germline assignment: CDR1 LNHDA and CDR2 SQIVND (reference sequence). The CDR3 is 15 amino acids. This CDR3 is CASSIADREGSEQYF. CDR3 in DNA: TGTGCCAGTAGTATAGCGGACAGGGAGGGCTCCGAGCAGTACTTC.

The rearrangement uses TRBV7-8 and TRBJ2-7; TRBD1 aligns across 8 bases. The CDR3 is 12 residues long. Germline V gene sequence: CDR1 SGHVS, CDR2 FQNEAQ. V shed 5 bases and J 6 bases; nucleotides not matched to a gene: 3. For the CDR3, the DNA is TGTGCCAGCAGCCAGACAGGGGTCGAGCAGTACTTC. It is translated as CASSQTGVEQYF.

The chain has TRBV28 and TRBJ2-7; D is undetermined. V was trimmed by 3 bases and J by 2 bases, leaving 8 bases between them. This CDR3 is built from 13 residues. Germline values: CDR1 MDHEN, CDR2 SYDVKM. As DNA, the CDR3 is TGTGCCAGCAGTTTCATAAGGGCCTACGAGCAGTACTTC. Encoded protein: CASSFIRAYEQYF.

The chain uses TRBV2 and TRBJ2-5, with 9 bases aligning to TRBD2. The CDR3 runs 15 residues. The V gene's germline CDR1 is SNHLY and CDR2 FYNNEI. Trimming at V came to 1 base and at J to 5 bases, leaving 5 bases not matched to a gene. CDR3 sequence reads: CASSEGGLARETQYF. The DNA for the CDR3 is TGTGCCAGCAGTGAAGGGGGACTAGCAAGGGAGACCCAGTACTTC. The full variable domain, its missing parts supplied by reference TRBV2 and TRBJ2-5, is EPEVTQTPSHQVTQMGQEVILRCVPISNHLYFYWYRQILGQKVEFLVSFYNNEISEKSEIFDDQFSVERPDGSNFTLKIRSTKLEDSAMYFCASSEGGLARETQYFGPGTRLLVL.

The sample holds a few counts of this clone. The CDR3 coding sequence is TGTGCCAGCAGCGTAGCTTCTAGCGGGGAGCAGTACTTC. Translation gives CASSVASSGEQYF. J is TRBJ2-7 and V is TRBV9; 8 bases match TRBD2. CDR1 and CDR2 (germline): SGDLS, YYNGEE. The CDR3 has 13 amino acids. V shed 0 bases and J 7 bases; nucleotides not matched to a gene: 3.

The rearrangement joins TRBV11-1 to TRBJ2-7, with D possibly being TRBD1 (6 bases). This CDR3 comprises 12 residues. The V and J ends lost 5 bases and 7 bases respectively, with 12 bases between them. The germline gives CDR1 SGHAT, CDR2 FQDESV (reference sequence). CDR3 DNA sequence: TGTGCCAGCAGCGTACAGGGTAGGGAGCAGTACTTC. Protein product: CASSVQGREQYF.

CDR3 sequence (DNA): TGTGCCAGCAGCTTACGGGCAGGGGGCAGGAAAACTGAAGCTTTCTTT. It is translated as CASSLRAGGRKTEAFF. This sequence joins TRBV7-9 and TRBJ1-1; 8 bases line up with TRBD1. Germline CDR1 and CDR2: SEHNR and FQNEAQ (reference sequence). The CDR3 contains 16 residues. V gave up 2 bases and J gave up 5 bases; unmatched junction bases: 10.